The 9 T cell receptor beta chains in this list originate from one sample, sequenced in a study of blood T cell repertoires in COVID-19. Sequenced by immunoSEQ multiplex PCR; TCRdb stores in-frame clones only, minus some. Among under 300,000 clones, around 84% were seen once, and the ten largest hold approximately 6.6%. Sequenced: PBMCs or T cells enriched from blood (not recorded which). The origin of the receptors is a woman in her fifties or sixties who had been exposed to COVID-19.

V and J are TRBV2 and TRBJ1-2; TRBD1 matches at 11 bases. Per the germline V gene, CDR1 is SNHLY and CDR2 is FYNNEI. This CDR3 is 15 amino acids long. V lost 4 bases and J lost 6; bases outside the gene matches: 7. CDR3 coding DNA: TGTGCCAGCAGTGGGAGGGGACAGGGGGTGCATGGCTACACCTTC. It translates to CASSGRGQGVHGYTF.

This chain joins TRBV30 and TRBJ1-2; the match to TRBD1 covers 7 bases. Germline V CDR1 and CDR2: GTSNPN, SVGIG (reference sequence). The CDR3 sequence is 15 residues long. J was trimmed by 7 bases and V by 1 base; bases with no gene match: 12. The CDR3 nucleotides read TGTGCCTGGAGTGCCCGACAGGGAGCGTCCTCTGGCTACACCTTC. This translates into CAWSARQGASSGYTF.

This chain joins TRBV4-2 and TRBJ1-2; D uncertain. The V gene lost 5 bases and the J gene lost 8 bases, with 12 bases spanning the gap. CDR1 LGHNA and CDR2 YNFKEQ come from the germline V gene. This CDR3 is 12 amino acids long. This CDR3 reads CASSSSVRGYTF. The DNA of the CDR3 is TGTGCCAGCAGCAGCTCCGTTCGAGGCTACACCTTC.

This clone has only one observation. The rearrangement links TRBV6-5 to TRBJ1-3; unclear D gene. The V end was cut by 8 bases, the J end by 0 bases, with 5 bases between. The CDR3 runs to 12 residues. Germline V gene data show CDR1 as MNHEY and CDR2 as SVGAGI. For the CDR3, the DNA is TGTGCCAGCGGAGTCTCTGGAAACACCATATATTTT. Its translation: CASGVSGNTIYF.

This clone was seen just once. DNA of the CDR3: TGTGCCAGCTCACCACCGGCCGGCACAGATACGCAGTATTTT. This codes for CASSPPAGTDTQYF. This chain connects TRBV18 to TRBJ2-3; D uncertain. This CDR3 is built from 14 residues. Germline CDR1 and CDR2: KGHSH and LQKENI. The V and J ends lost 0 bases and 1 base respectively, with 5 bases between them.

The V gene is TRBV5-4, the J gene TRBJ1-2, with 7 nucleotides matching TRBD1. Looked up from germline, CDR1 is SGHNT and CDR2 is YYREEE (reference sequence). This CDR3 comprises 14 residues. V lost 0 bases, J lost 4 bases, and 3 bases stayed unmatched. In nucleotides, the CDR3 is TGTGCCAGCAGCTTGGTGGGACAGCTCTATGGCTACACCTTC. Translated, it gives CASSLVGQLYGYTF.

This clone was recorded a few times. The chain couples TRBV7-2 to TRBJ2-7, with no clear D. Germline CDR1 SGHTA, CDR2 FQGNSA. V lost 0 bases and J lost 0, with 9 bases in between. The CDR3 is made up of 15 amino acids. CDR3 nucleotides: TGTGCCAGCAGCTTAGCCCCAACGGGCTCCTACGAGCAGTACTTC. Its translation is CASSLAPTGSYEQYF.

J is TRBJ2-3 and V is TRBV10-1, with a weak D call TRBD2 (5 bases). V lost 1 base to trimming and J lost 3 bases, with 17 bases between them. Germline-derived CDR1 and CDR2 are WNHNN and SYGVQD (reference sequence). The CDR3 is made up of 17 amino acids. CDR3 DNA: TGCGCCAGCAGTGAGTTTCCCCCTGATCAGCGGACAGATACGCAGTATTTT. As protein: CASSEFPPDQRTDTQYF.

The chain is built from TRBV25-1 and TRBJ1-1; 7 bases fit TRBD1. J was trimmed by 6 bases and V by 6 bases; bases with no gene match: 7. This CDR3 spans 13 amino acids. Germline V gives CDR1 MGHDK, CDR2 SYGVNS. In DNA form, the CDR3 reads TGTGCCAGCAGCTTACAGGGGATCCCTGAAGCTTTCTTT. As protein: CASSLQGIPEAFF.